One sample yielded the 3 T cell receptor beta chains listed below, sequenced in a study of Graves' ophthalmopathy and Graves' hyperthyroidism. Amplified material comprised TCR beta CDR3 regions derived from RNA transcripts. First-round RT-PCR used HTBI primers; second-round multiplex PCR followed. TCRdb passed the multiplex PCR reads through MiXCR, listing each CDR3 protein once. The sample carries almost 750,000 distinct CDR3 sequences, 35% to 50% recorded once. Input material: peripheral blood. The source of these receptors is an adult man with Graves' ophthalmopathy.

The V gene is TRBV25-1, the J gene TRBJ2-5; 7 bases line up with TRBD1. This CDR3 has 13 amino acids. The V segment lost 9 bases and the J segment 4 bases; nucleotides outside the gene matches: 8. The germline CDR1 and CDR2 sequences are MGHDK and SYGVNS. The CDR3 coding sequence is TGTGCCAGTAACGAAGGGGGCCGAGAGACCCAGTACTTC. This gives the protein CASNEGGRETQYF.

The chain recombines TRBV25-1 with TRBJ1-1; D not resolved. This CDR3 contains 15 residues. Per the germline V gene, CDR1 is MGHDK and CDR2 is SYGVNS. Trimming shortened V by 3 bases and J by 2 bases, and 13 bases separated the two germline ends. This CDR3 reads CASSDSAGQNTEAFF. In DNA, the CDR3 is TGTGCCAGCAGTGATAGTGCCGGGCAAAACACTGAAGCTTTCTTT.

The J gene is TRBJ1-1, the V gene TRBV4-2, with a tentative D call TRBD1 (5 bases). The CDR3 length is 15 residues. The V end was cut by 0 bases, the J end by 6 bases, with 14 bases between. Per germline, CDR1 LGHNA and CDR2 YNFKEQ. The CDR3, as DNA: TGTGCCAGCAGCCAAGATCCGCGGGGCGCAGCTGAAGCTTTCTTT. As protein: CASSQDPRGAAEAFF.